This TCR beta chain was identified in a study of sequential checkpoint blockade in melanoma. As for treatment: randomized to nivolumab then ipilimumab (arm A) or the reverse (arm B). Sequencing used immunoSEQ multiplex PCR; TCRdb keeps in-frame clones, though not all of them. The table has about 9,100 clones, around 72% seen once. The source was CD8+ T cells sorted from blood (inferred from file names), collected from a patient given nivolumab and ipilimumab in sequence. The receptor was isolated from a human donor with melanoma.

CDR3 sequence reads: CASSLGLAGGNTYEQYF. The CDR3 region has the DNA TGTGCCAGCAGCTTAGGACTAGCGGGGGGGAACACCTACGAGCAGTACTTC. This sequence joins TRBV7-6 and TRBJ2-7, with 14 bases fitting TRBD2. The junction had 4 bases not matched to a gene; V was cut back by 1 base and J by 2 bases. Germline loops: CDR1 SGHVS, CDR2 FNYEAQ. The CDR3 has 17 amino acids.